The 25 T cell receptor beta chains below all came from one sample that was sequenced in a study of T cells in Graves' hyperthyroidism and ophthalmopathy. What was amplified from RNA transcripts were TCR beta CDR3 regions. The HTBI primer set served for first-round RT-PCR of the TCR CDR3. TCRdb re-derived calls from the multiplex PCR reads in MiXCR, one entry per CDR3 protein. This repertoire shows about 620,000 distinct CDR3 sequences, roughly 15% found once; its top ten account for approximately 3.8%. Material: blood. The receptors originated from a young woman with Graves' hyperthyroidism.

This clonotype was counted many times. The V gene is TRBV6-1, the J gene TRBJ2-3; 12 positions match TRBD1. The CDR3 totals 17 residues. With 5 bases clipped from V and 5 bases from J, the junction kept 11 bases outside the gene matches. Germline V gene data show CDR1 as MNHNS and CDR2 as SASEGT. CDR3 loop: CASSHGPGQGAKDTQYF. CDR3 nucleotides: TGTGCCAGCAGTCACGGTCCGGGACAGGGGGCAAAAGATACGCAGTATTTT.

This clonotype occurred many times. The CDR3 sequence: CSARGVDDYEQYF. CDR3 bases: TGCAGTGCTAGGGGGGTGGACGACTACGAGCAGTACTTC. The chain couples TRBV20-1 to TRBJ2-7; perhaps D is TRBD1 or TRBD2 (5 bases each). The V gene lost 3 bases and the J gene lost 3 bases, with 12 bases spanning the gap. The CDR3 has 13 residues. CDR1 and CDR2 from the germline V gene are DFQATT and SNEGSKA (reference sequence).

This clonotype has ten or more counts. J is TRBJ2-3 and V is TRBV7-6; 13 nucleotides line up with TRBD2. Germline V lookup: CDR1 SGHVS, CDR2 FNYEAQ. The CDR3 length is 16 residues. V dropped 5 bases and J dropped 8; count of bases not matched to a gene: 10. The CDR3: CASSLRTSGSVGTQYF. The DNA of the CDR3 is TGTGCCAGCAGCCTACGGACTAGCGGGAGTGTGGGTACGCAGTATTTT.

This clonotype was seen many times. The chain joins TRBV5-1 to TRBJ2-7, with D unclear. Looked up from germline, CDR1 is SGHRS and CDR2 is YFSETQ. The CDR3 is 13 residues long. With 0 bases removed from V and 3 bases from J, the gap between germline ends came to 7 bases. CDR3: CASSLAMDYEQYF. The CDR3 DNA is TGCGCCAGCAGCTTGGCCATGGACTACGAGCAGTACTTC. The entire variable domain, with the rest obtained from reference TRBV5-1 and TRBJ2-7, is as follows: KAGVTQTPRYLIKTRGQQVTLSCSPISGHRSVSWYQQTPGQGLQFLFEYFSETQRNKGNFPGRFSGRQFSNSRSEMNVSTLELGDSALYLCASSLAMDYEQYFGPGTRLTVT.

This clonotype was counted between two and nine times. The chain recombines TRBV28 with TRBJ1-6; possible D gene TRBD1, 5 bases. Germline loops: CDR1 MDHEN, CDR2 SYDVKM. The CDR3 is 13 amino acids. V lost 9 bases and J lost 8, with 14 bases in between. In DNA form, the CDR3 reads TGTGCCAGTGGGGCAGGTAGCTATTCACCCCTCCACTTT. Translated: CASGAGSYSPLHF.

The chain uses TRBV28 and TRBJ1-2; 11 positions agree with TRBD1. Germline CDR1 reads MDHEN; CDR2 reads SYDVKM. This CDR3 comprises 16 residues. The junction had 7 bases not matched to a gene; V was cut back by 3 bases and J by 4 bases. CDR3 protein: CASSFLPGQGGYGYTF. In DNA form, the CDR3 reads TGTGCCAGCAGTTTTTTACCGGGACAGGGGGGCTATGGCTACACCTTC.

This clonotype occurred a few times. The V call is TRBV7-7, the J call TRBJ2-5, with D possibly matching TRBD1 (5 bases). Germline values: CDR1 SSHAT, CDR2 FNYEAQ (reference sequence). CDR3 length: 12 amino acids. For the CDR3, the DNA is TGTGCTGTGACAGACGACCAAGAGACCCAGTACTTC. This gives the protein CAVTDDQETQYF. Full variable domain (remainder filled in from reference TRBV7-7 and TRBJ2-5): GAGVSQSPRYKVTKRGQDVTLRCDPISSHATLYWYQQALGQGPEFLTYFNYEAQPDKSGLPSDRFSAERPEGSISTLTIQRTEQRDSAMYRCAVTDDQETQYFGPGTRLLVL.

This clonotype has only a few counts. The chain combines TRBV20-1 with TRBJ2-3; TRBD2 aligns across 10 bases. J gave up 5 bases and V 0 bases, and 5 bases lay outside the gene matches. The CDR3 is 15 amino acids. From germline, CDR1 is DFQATT and CDR2 SNEGSKA (reference sequence). The CDR3 bases are TGCAGTGCTAGAGAAAGCGGGAGGGCCAGAGATACGCAGTATTTT. Its translation is CSARESGRARDTQYF.

In its sample, this clonotype was seen many times. This chain links TRBV6-6 with TRBJ2-7; either TRBD1 or TRBD2 may supply D (6 bases each). The CDR3 extends over 14 amino acids. Germline V gene sequence: CDR1 MNHNY, CDR2 SVGAGI (reference sequence). Trimming removed 2 bases at V and 2 bases at J, with 10 bases between. CDR3 nucleotides: TGTGCCAGCAGTTACGTAGGGGGGACCTACGAGCAGTACTTC. Translation: CASSYVGGTYEQYF.

This clonotype occurred a few times. The chain uses TRBV29-1 and TRBJ2-2; TRBD1 matches 7 bases. V was clipped by 7 bases and J by 0 bases; unmatched bases: 2. The CDR3 has 13 residues. Germline V CDR1 and CDR2: SQVTM, ANQGSEA. The DNA of the CDR3 is TGCAGCGGGGGGACAGCGAACACCGGGGAGCTGTTTTTT. This sequence encodes CSGGTANTGELFF.

To note about this clonotype: This could be a read error, since a much larger clone is one nucleotide away. The chain links TRBV6-2 or TRBV6-3 to TRBJ2-7; TRBD1 or TRBD2 may be the D gene (5 bases each). Germline-derived CDR1 and CDR2 are MNHEY and SVGEGT. There are 15 residues in the CDR3. CDR3 protein: CASSPGTGLRYEQHF. In DNA form, the CDR3 reads TGTGCCAGCAGCCCCGGAACAGGACTGCGCTACGAGCAGCACTTC.

This clonotype was counted only a few times. V usage is TRBV2 and J usage is TRBJ2-7; D gene unclear. Per the germline V gene, CDR1 is SNHLY and CDR2 is FYNNEI. The V end lost 7 bases, the J end lost 7 bases, and 11 bases lay between the germline ends. The CDR3 length is 11 residues. CDR3 DNA: TGTGCCAGCACGGTTTTGGGAGAGCAGTACTTC. Translation: CASTVLGEQYF.

This clonotype appeared many times. The chain recombines TRBV11-3 with TRBJ1-1; D not resolved. V lost 5 bases and J lost 5, with 15 bases in between. Germline V gene data show CDR1 as SGHNT and CDR2 as YENEEA. CDR3 length equals 14 residues. CDR3 region: CASSPYVRRTEAFF. CDR3 nucleotides: TGTGCCAGCAGCCCCTATGTCAGGAGGACTGAAGCTTTCTTT. The full variable domain, in which reference TRBV11-3 and TRBJ1-1 provide the parts outside the CDR3, is EAGVVQSPRYKIIEKKQPVAFWCNPISGHNTLYWYLQNLGQGPELLIRYENEEAVDDSQLPKDRFSAERLKGVDSTLKIQPAELGDSAVYLCASSPYVRRTEAFFGQGTRLTVV.

The table lists this clonotype with a few counts. For the CDR3, the DNA is TGTGCCAGCAGCTTGACAGGGAGGGGAGGGGATGGCTACACCTTC. Amino acid sequence: CASSLTGRGGDGYTF. V is TRBV7-9 and J is TRBJ1-2; 7 nucleotides line up with TRBD1. CDR1 SEHNR and CDR2 FQNEAQ come from the germline V gene (reference sequence). V lost 3 bases, J lost 6 bases, and 10 bases stayed unmatched. The CDR3 runs to 15 residues.

The chain uses TRBV7-6 and TRBJ2-1, with D unresolved. CDR1 and CDR2 (germline): SGHVS, FNYEAQ. With 8 bases removed from V and 9 bases from J, the gap between germline ends came to 14 bases. The CDR3 spans 12 residues. The CDR3 nucleotides read TGTGCCAGCGCCCTTTCCCCGGGTGAGCAGTTCTTC. This gives the protein CASALSPGEQFF.

This clonotype was recorded at least ten times. The rearrangement uses TRBV18 and TRBJ2-5; either TRBD1 or TRBD2 may fit D (5 bases each). V was shortened by 6 bases and J by 2 bases, with 16 bases between the two germline ends. Germline V lookup: CDR1 KGHSH, CDR2 LQKENI. CDR3 length: 15 amino acids. The CDR3 here is CASSLLTGQQETQYF. The CDR3 region has the DNA TGTGCCAGCTCGCTGCTCACGGGGCAGCAAGAGACCCAGTACTTC.

This clonotype occurred many times. This rearrangement joins TRBV24-1 to TRBJ1-1; D ambiguous. Germline assignment: CDR1 KGHDR and CDR2 SFDVKD. This CDR3 is built from 12 residues. V lost 3 bases and J 1 base, leaving 2 bases between the germline ends. This CDR3 is CATSDPNTEAFF. The CDR3 DNA sequence: TGTGCCACCAGTGATCCGAACACTGAAGCTTTCTTT.

The sample holds many counts of this clonotype. V usage is TRBV5-1 and J usage is TRBJ2-7; D may match TRBD1 or TRBD2 (5 bases each). Germline values: CDR1 SGHRS, CDR2 YFSETQ. The CDR3 extends over 14 amino acids. Trimming took 4 bases from V and 2 from J, leaving 13 bases between them. CDR3 residues: CASSLGTDPYEQYF. CDR3 nucleotides: TGCGCCAGCAGCCTCGGGACCGATCCCTACGAGCAGTACTTC.

With respect to this clonotype: One end of the junction is discordant with germline, which a read error may explain. The V gene is TRBV19, the J gene TRBJ2-5; D possibly uses TRBD1 or TRBD2 (5 bases each). CDR1 and CDR2 (germline): LNHDA, SQIVND (reference sequence). The CDR3 loop spans 16 amino acids. The CDR3 loop reads CAGSLLLGAYQETQYF. The CDR3 nucleotides read TGTGCCGGTAGCCTCCTGCTCGGGGCCTACCAAGAGACCCAGTACTTC.

This clonotype came up a few times. V and J are TRBV24-1 and TRBJ1-5; 8 bases are a match to TRBD1. Germline V CDR1 and CDR2: KGHDR, SFDVKD. The V segment lost 3 bases and the J segment 6 bases; nucleotides outside the gene matches: 3. CDR3 length: 14 residues. CDR3 sequence: CATSDRTGGQPQHF. DNA for the CDR3: TGTGCCACCAGTGATCGAACAGGGGGTCAGCCCCAGCATTTT.

The V call is TRBV7-2, the J call TRBJ2-1, with D possibly TRBD2 on 5 matching bases. Trimming took 1 base from V and 9 from J, leaving 10 bases between them. CDR3 length equals 13 residues. Germline CDR1 reads SGHTA; CDR2 reads FQGNSA. CDR3 DNA: TGTGCCAGCAGCTTAGTAGTGGGGAGTGAGCAGTTCTTC. Translated: CASSLVVGSEQFF.

In this sample, this clonotype turned up many times. This CDR3 reads CAISETGSNYGYTF. CDR3 bases: TGTGCCATCAGTGAGACAGGGTCTAACTATGGCTACACCTTC. The rearrangement links TRBV10-3 to TRBJ1-2; D perhaps matches TRBD1 (6 bases). This CDR3 has 14 amino acids. The germline V and J ends were trimmed by 2 bases and 0 bases, with 7 bases remaining between them. Germline V gene data show CDR1 as ENHRY and CDR2 as SYGVKD.

CDR3 sequence: CASTKRGTGAYEQYF. CDR3 DNA sequence: TGTGCCAGCACAAAGAGGGGGACAGGGGCATACGAGCAGTACTTC. The chain links TRBV6-1 to TRBJ2-7; 10 nucleotides align to TRBD1. V was pared by 7 bases and J by 4 bases, with 10 bases of the junction left unmatched. Germline-derived CDR1 and CDR2 are MNHNS and SASEGT. This CDR3 is 15 amino acids long.

This clonotype has just a few counts. The chain links TRBV20-1 to TRBJ1-1; D call uncertain. The CDR3 contains 12 residues. V was pared by 2 bases and J by 8 bases, with 12 bases between. CDR1 DFQATT and CDR2 SNEGSKA come from the germline V gene (reference sequence). The DNA for the CDR3 is TGCAGTGCTAGATACGACGAACCCGAAGCTTTCTTT. Encoded protein: CSARYDEPEAFF.

This clonotype was counted many times. The chain combines TRBV10-3 with TRBJ1-1; D is unresolved. The CDR3 covers 11 residues. From germline, CDR1 is ENHRY and CDR2 SYGVKD. Trimming took off 0 bases at V and 5 bases at J, with 1 base between the two ends. The CDR3 nucleotides read TGTGCCATCAGTGAGTCGACTGAAGCTTTCTTT. This translates into CAISESTEAFF.